This T cell receptor (beta chain) is from a study of cytomegalovirus exposure and HLA in healthy donors. Study-wide results and limits: Whilst most TCR sequences proved rare, a subset of public TCRs occurred across many donors.

The PCR used 60 Vbeta and 13 Jbeta primers. Here immunoSEQ multiplex PCR was the method, and the copy in TCRdb shows in-frame clones only, minus some. The sample's table shows over 100,000 clones. On this clone itself: Its target is unknown.

Germline V gene data show CDR1 as SGDLS and CDR2 as YYNGEE. The CDR3 length is 14 residues. V lost 2 bases and J lost 8, with 14 bases in between. Sequenced input: PBMCs. The chain links TRBV9 to TRBJ2-1; possibly TRBD1 for D (6 bases). The source is a man aged 25 to 40 in good health and CMV-seronegative. CDR3 sequence: CASSVSGKGDEQFF. The CDR3 bases are TGTGCCAGCAGCGTCTCAGGGAAGGGGGATGAGCAGTTCTTC.